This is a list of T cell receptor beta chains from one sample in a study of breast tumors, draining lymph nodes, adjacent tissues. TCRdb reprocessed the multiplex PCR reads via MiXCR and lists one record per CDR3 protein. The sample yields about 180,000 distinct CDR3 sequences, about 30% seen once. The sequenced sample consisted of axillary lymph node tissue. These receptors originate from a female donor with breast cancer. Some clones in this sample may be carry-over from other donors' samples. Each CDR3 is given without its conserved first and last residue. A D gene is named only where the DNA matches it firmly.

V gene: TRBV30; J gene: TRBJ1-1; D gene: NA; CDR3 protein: AWIGQRPEAF
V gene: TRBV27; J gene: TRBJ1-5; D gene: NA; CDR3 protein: ASSLLAGKNQPQH
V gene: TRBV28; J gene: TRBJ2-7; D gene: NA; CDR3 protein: ASSFVGISYEQY
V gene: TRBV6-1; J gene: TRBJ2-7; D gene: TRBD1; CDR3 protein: ASTFDRGRGYEQY
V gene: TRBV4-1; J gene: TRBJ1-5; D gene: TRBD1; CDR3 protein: ASSPQGARDQPQH
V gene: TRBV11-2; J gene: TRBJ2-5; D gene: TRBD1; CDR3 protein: ASSLPPLGQAKTQY
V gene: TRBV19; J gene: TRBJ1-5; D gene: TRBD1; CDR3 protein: ARVAGGIQPQH
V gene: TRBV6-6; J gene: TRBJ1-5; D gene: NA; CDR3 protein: ASSDGGSQPQH
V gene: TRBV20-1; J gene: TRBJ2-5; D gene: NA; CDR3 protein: SARDWARGGQETQY
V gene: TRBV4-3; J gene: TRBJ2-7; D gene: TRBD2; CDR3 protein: ASSQRLAGTYEQY
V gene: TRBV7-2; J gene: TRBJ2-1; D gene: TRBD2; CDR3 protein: ASSPVGGGGARNEQF
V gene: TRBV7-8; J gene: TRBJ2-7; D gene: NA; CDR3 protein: ASRLVESSYEQY
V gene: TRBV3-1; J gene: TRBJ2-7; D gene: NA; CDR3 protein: ASSFALSYEQY
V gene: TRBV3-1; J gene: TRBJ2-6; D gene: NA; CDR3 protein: ASSPRGLGANVLT
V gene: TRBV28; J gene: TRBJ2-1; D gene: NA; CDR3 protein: ASSLRDEQS
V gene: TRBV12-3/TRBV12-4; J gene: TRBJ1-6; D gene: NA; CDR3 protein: ASSPLGSPLH
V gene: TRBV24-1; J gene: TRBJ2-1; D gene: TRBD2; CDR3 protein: ATRGSGRDGEQF
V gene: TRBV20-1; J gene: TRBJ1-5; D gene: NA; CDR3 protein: SARDRGPPQH
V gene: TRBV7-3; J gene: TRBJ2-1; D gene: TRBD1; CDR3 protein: ASSLTSVGTMGQEKYNEQF
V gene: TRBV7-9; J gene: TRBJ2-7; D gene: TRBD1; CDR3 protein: ASSHGTGGNSYEQY
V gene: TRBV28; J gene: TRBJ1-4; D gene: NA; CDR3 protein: ASRETGGGEKTKLF
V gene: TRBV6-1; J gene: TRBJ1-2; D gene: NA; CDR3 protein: ASSQLANYGYT
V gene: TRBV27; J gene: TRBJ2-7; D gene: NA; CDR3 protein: ASSISPPYEQY
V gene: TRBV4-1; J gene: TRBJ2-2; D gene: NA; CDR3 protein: ASSQELGPGELF
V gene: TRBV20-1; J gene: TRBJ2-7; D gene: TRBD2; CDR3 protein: SVHQGGLAGGRHYEQY
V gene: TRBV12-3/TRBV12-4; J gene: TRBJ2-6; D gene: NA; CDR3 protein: ASSRGGANVLT
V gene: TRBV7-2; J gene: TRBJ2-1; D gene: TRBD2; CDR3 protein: ASSFRSGLATNEQF
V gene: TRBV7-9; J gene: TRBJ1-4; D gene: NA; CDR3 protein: ASSGPQPNEKLF
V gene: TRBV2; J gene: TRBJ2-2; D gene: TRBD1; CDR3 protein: ASSRDRANTGELF
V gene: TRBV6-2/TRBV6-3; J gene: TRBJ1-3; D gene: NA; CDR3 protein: ASTRQLLSSGNTIY
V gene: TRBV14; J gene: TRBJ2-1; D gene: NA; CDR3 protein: ASSLHRSSYNEQF
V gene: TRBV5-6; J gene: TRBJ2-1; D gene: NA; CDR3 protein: ASSTRISTLKQF
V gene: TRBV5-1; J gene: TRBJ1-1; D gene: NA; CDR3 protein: ASSLGAPTEAF